Below, 30 T cell receptor beta chains from the same sample are listed, as sequenced in a study of T cells after yellow fever vaccination (dated by TCRdb to between 2019 and 2020). This specimen's treatment or condition label, per the study, means: live attenuated yellow fever vaccine strain. Libraries were made using 5' RACE. TCRdb lists the instrument as Illumina NovaSeq 6000. TCRdb took the public reads, trimmed them with fastp at Q25, ran MiXCR for clone calling and kept in-frame beta chains. Merged by CDR3 protein, the rows form single entries marked with the most common genes and DNA. A total of roughly 330,000 distinct CDR3 sequences appear in this sample, approximately 4.2% of them only once. The ten top clones hold 20% to 25% of the sample. The sequences come from PBMCs, collected 5 days after the yellow fever booster vaccination. These receptors were obtained from a man younger than 35 who received the YFV17D yellow fever vaccine.

This clonotype was detected a few times. CDR3 DNA: TGCAGCGTTGAGCTCCAGCCCTATGGCTACACCTTC. Residues: CSVELQPYGYTF. The chain carries TRBV29-1 and TRBJ1-2; D gene ambiguous. V lost 3 bases, J lost 4 bases, and 9 bases lay in between. Germline CDR1 SQVTM, CDR2 ANQGSEA. The CDR3 runs 12 residues.

This clonotype was detected ten times or more. The chain carries TRBV20-1 and TRBJ2-3; no reliable D call. Germline loops: CDR1 DFQATT, CDR2 SNEGSKA (reference sequence). CDR3 size: 14 residues. The V and J ends lost 2 bases and 1 base respectively, with 10 bases between them. The CDR3 region is CSARSGSRTDTQYF. The CDR3 DNA reads as TGCAGTGCTAGATCAGGCAGTCGCACAGATACGCAGTATTTT.

In this sample, this clonotype turned up a few times. The chain recombines TRBV18 with TRBJ2-7; 7 nucleotides align to TRBD2. V lost 5 bases to trimming and J lost 4 bases; unmatched junction nucleotides: 14. CDR3 length: 16 residues. Germline V CDR1 and CDR2: KGHSH, LQKENI. CDR3 in amino acids: CASSLAGAGTGYEQYF. The CDR3 coding sequence is TGTGCCAGCTCATTGGCCGGAGCGGGGACCGGTTACGAGCAGTACTTC.

This clonotype appeared many times. The chain couples TRBV10-3 to TRBJ2-5, with 8 bases that match TRBD1. V dropped 3 bases and J dropped 5; count of bases not matched to a gene: 2. This CDR3 comprises 13 residues. Germline V gene data show CDR1 as ENHRY and CDR2 as SYGVKD. CDR3: CAISDRGRETQYF. The CDR3 DNA reads TGTGCCATCAGTGACAGGGGGCGGGAGACCCAGTACTTC.

The chain uses TRBV18 and TRBJ1-3; D is unresolved. This CDR3 is 17 amino acids long. CDR1 is KGHSH, CDR2 LQKENI, per germline. The V end was cut by 1 base, the J end by 0 bases, with 13 bases between. CDR3 residues: CASSPLSPAFSGNTIYF. CDR3 sequence (DNA): TGTGCCAGCTCACCACTCTCACCGGCGTTCTCTGGAAACACCATATATTTT. The full variable domain, its missing parts supplied by reference TRBV18 and TRBJ1-3, is NAGVMQNPRHLVRRRGQEARLRCSPMKGHSHVYWYRQLPEEGLKFMVYLQKENIIDESGMPKERFSAEFPKEGPSILRIQQVVRGDSAAYFCASSPLSPAFSGNTIYFGEGSWLTVV.

At least ten counts were recorded for this clonotype. The V and J genes are TRBV28 and TRBJ1-1; D is uncertain. The CDR3 extends over 14 amino acids. V lost 4 bases and J 4 bases, leaving 13 bases between the germline ends. CDR1 MDHEN and CDR2 SYDVKM come from the germline V gene. CDR3 sequence reads: CASSSPPAGTEAFF. CDR3 nucleotides: TGTGCCAGCAGTTCCCCGCCCGCGGGCACTGAAGCTTTCTTT.

The chain is built from TRBV6-2 or TRBV6-3 and TRBJ2-3; weak D call: TRBD1 (6 bases). Looked up from germline, CDR1 is MNHEY and CDR2 is SVGEGT. The CDR3 contains 15 residues. V was clipped by 6 bases and J by 2 bases, with 15 bases between them. The CDR3 spells CASSHRDKHTDTQYF. The CDR3 nucleotides are TGTGCCAGCAGCCACCGGGACAAACACACAGATACGCAGTATTTT.

This clonotype was observed at least ten times. V usage is TRBV12-3 or TRBV12-4 and J usage is TRBJ2-7; a possible D gene is TRBD2 (5 bases). V was pared by 3 bases and J by 7 bases, with 10 bases between. The CDR3 is made up of 12 amino acids. The CDR3 here is CASSFLGEEQYV. The CDR3 region has the DNA TGTGCCAGCAGTTTCCTTGGGGAGGAGCAGTACGTC.

The sample holds a few counts of this clonotype. This chain joins TRBV6-5 and TRBJ2-7; D is unresolved. With 0 bases removed from V and 9 bases from J, the gap between germline ends came to 6 bases. Per germline, CDR1 MNHEY and CDR2 SVGAGI. There are 11 residues in the CDR3. CDR3 nucleotide sequence: TGTGCCAGCAGTTACTCCGGAAGGCAGTACTTC. As protein: CASSYSGRQYF.

About this clonotype itself: A much larger clone lies a single base off, so this may be a read error. The rearrangement uses TRBV7-9 and TRBJ2-3, with 9 positions matching TRBD1. The ends lost 5 bases at V and 4 bases at J; junction bases unmatched: 7. The CDR3 has 15 amino acids. Germline V lookup: CDR1 SEHNR, CDR2 FQNEAQ (reference sequence). CDR3 loop: CASSNSQGAADTQYF. The CDR3 coding sequence is TGTGCCAGCAGCAATTCACAGGGGGCGGCAGATACGCAGTATTTT.

This chain connects TRBV24-1 to TRBJ2-5; D remains unclear. In germline, CDR1 is KGHDR, CDR2 SFDVKD. V gave up 3 bases and J gave up 2 bases, with 3 bases separating them. The length of the CDR3 is 12 residues. The CDR3 DNA reads as TGTGCCACCAGTGATATACAAGAGACCCAGTACTTC. It translates to CATSDIQETQYF.

The chain links TRBV2 to TRBJ1-2; D gene unclear. From germline, CDR1 is SNHLY and CDR2 FYNNEI. This CDR3 is built from 15 residues. V lost 0 bases to trimming and J lost 2 bases, with 10 bases between them. CDR3 nucleotides: TGTGCCAGCAGTGAAGCGTCGGGCAGAAACTATGGCTACACCTTC. This sequence encodes CASSEASGRNYGYTF.

This clonotype has at least ten counts. Written as DNA, the CDR3 is TGTGCCAGCAGCACTTCGGCTGAAGCTTTCTTT. Its translation is CASSTSAEAFF. The chain uses TRBV7-2 and TRBJ1-1; D uncertain. Germline assignment: CDR1 SGHTA and CDR2 FQGNSA. V lost 5 bases, J lost 6 bases, and 7 bases lay in between. The CDR3 is 11 residues long.

This clonotype was detected only a few times. The rearrangement joins TRBV6-1 to TRBJ2-7, with D possibly TRBD1 on 6 matching bases. Trimming removed 3 bases at V and 4 bases at J, with 16 bases between. The CDR3 has 15 amino acids. CDR1 and CDR2 from the germline V gene are MNHNS and SASEGT. The CDR3 loop reads CASSDVGTPLYEQYV. The CDR3 DNA reads TGTGCCAGCAGTGACGTCGGGACACCACTATACGAGCAGTACGTC.

This clonotype was seen ten or more times. V and J are TRBV9 and TRBJ2-1; D might be TRBD1 or TRBD2, each matching 6 bases. The CDR3 consists of 15 residues. V lost 0 bases and J 2 bases, leaving 9 bases between the germline ends. The germline V gene encodes CDR1 SGDLS and CDR2 YYNGEE. CDR3 DNA: TGTGCCAGCAGCGTAGGTGGGGGGCCCTACAATGAGCAGTTCTTC. Translation: CASSVGGGPYNEQFF.

The chain links TRBV3-1 to TRBJ2-5; TRBD2 matches 7 bases. This CDR3 contains 14 residues. CDR1 is LGHDT, CDR2 YNNKEL, per germline (reference sequence). The V segment lost 0 bases and the J segment 5 bases; nucleotides outside the gene matches: 3. Written as DNA, the CDR3 is TGTGCCAGCAGCCAAGATCCCGGGAGGGAGACCCAGTACTTC. Translating it yields CASSQDPGRETQYF.

This clonotype was seen a handful of times. The rearrangement links TRBV7-3 to TRBJ1-2; tentatively, D is TRBD1 (5 bases). CDR1 is SGHTA, CDR2 FQGTGA, per germline. Trimming removed 5 bases at V and 0 bases at J, with 19 bases between. The CDR3 totals 17 residues. Here the CDR3 DNA reads TGTGCCAGCAGCCAGGTCGGGGACGGCGGCCCTAACTATGGCTACACCTTC. It encodes CASSQVGDGGPNYGYTF.

This clonotype has ten or more counts. The rearrangement uses TRBV19 and TRBJ2-5, with unresolved D. The CDR3 extends over 13 amino acids. Germline V gene lookup returns CDR1 LNHDA and CDR2 SQIVND (reference sequence). The V gene lost 1 base and the J gene lost 2 bases, with 5 bases spanning the gap. The CDR3 loop reads CASSIGSQETQYF. The CDR3 region has the DNA TGTGCCAGTAGTATAGGCAGTCAAGAGACCCAGTACTTC.

This clonotype was recorded a few times. The chain links TRBV4-1 to TRBJ1-5; D remains unclear. This CDR3 spans 13 amino acids. V lost 0 bases and J lost 5, with 5 bases in between. From germline, CDR1 is MGHRA and CDR2 YSYEKL. The CDR3 here is CASSQDVDQPQHF. The CDR3 DNA sequence: TGCGCCAGCAGCCAAGATGTGGATCAGCCCCAGCATTTT.

V gene TRBV5-1 combines with J gene TRBJ1-5; 8 nucleotides line up with TRBD1. CDR3 size: 17 residues. CDR1 is SGHRS, CDR2 YFSETQ, per germline. The trim removed 4 bases at V and 0 bases at J, leaving 9 bases unmatched. CDR3 loop: CASSRGTGQNSNQPQHF. CDR3 coding DNA: TGCGCCAGCAGCCGCGGGACAGGCCAGAATAGCAATCAGCCCCAGCATTTT.

This clonotype has a handful of counts. The V and J genes are TRBV20-1 and TRBJ2-7; tentatively, D is TRBD2 (7 bases). V lost 2 bases and J lost 5, with 22 bases in between. Germline V gives CDR1 DFQATT, CDR2 SNEGSKA (reference sequence). The CDR3 sequence is 16 residues long. CDR3: CSARQGWGGLYHEQYF. As DNA, the CDR3 is TGCAGTGCTAGACAGGGCTGGGGGGGCCTGTACCACGAGCAGTACTTC.

This clonotype was seen at least ten times. This chain links TRBV28 with TRBJ2-7, with D perhaps given as TRBD1 or TRBD2 (5 bases each). The V and J ends lost 4 bases and 6 bases respectively, with 10 bases between them. This CDR3 spans 12 amino acids. Germline V gene data show CDR1 as MDHEN and CDR2 as SYDVKM. CDR3: CASSSGAREQYV. The CDR3 region has the DNA TGTGCCAGCAGTTCCGGGGCCCGCGAGCAGTACGTC.

In this sample, this clonotype turned up many times. CDR3 loop: CASTLLGSTDTQYF. The CDR3 DNA reads TGTGCCAGCACACTCTTGGGGAGCACAGATACGCAGTATTTT. The chain has TRBV5-5 and TRBJ2-3, with D unresolved. CDR1 and CDR2 from the germline V gene are SGHKS and YYEKEE (reference sequence). CDR3 length: 14 amino acids. V was trimmed by 6 bases and J by 0 bases, leaving 11 bases between them.

Written as DNA, the CDR3 is TGTGCCAGCAGCCAAGAAGAAGGCGACTATGGCTACACCTTC. Translated, it gives CASSQEEGDYGYTF. V is TRBV4-2 and J is TRBJ1-2; D is unresolved. CDR3 length equals 14 residues. V gave up 0 bases and J gave up 3 bases, with 8 bases separating them. In germline, CDR1 is LGHNA, CDR2 YNFKEQ.

The chain joins TRBV7-2 to TRBJ1-1; TRBD1 matches 7 bases. The CDR3 is 15 amino acids. Germline-derived CDR1 and CDR2 are SGHTA and FQGNSA. Trimming cost V 1 base and J 0 bases; bases outside gene matches: 2. The CDR3 region has the DNA TGTGCCAGCAGCTTAGGGGGACAGTTGAACACTGAAGCTTTCTTT. It codes for CASSLGGQLNTEAFF.

The chain recombines TRBV7-2 with TRBJ1-1, with no clear D. This CDR3 has 14 amino acids. V gave up 5 bases and J gave up 5 bases, with 15 bases separating them. Germline values: CDR1 SGHTA, CDR2 FQGNSA. The CDR3 nucleotides are TGTGCCAGCAGCCAGAGGGTATGGCAGACTGAAGCTTTCTTT. As protein: CASSQRVWQTEAFF.

This clonotype was counted a few times. The chain joins TRBV7-3 to TRBJ2-1; 9 nucleotides match TRBD1. Germline trimming cut 5 bases from V and 6 bases from J; bases unmatched to any gene: 8. The germline gives CDR1 SGHTA, CDR2 FQGTGA. The CDR3 consists of 15 residues. The DNA of the CDR3 is TGTGCCAGCAGCACACCGGGACAGGGCTCCAATGAGCAGTTCTTC. Translation: CASSTPGQGSNEQFF.

The V call is TRBV5-1, the J call TRBJ2-7; D not certain. Trimming removed 4 bases from V and 0 bases from J, with 5 bases in between. This CDR3 contains 12 residues. Germline V CDR1 and CDR2: SGHRS, YFSETQ. The chain's CDR3 is CASSDNSYEQYF. The CDR3 DNA reads as TGCGCCAGCAGCGACAACTCCTACGAGCAGTACTTC.

The rearrangement uses TRBV20-1 and TRBJ1-1; 9 nucleotides agree with TRBD1. The CDR3 spans 15 residues. J gave up 2 bases and V 4 bases, and 8 bases lay outside the gene matches. The germline gives CDR1 DFQATT, CDR2 SNEGSKA (reference sequence). CDR3: CSAKITGGANTEAFF. Written as DNA, the CDR3 is TGCAGTGCTAAGATAACAGGGGGCGCAAACACTGAAGCTTTCTTT.

This clonotype has at least ten counts. The V call is TRBV6-5, the J call TRBJ1-1, with TRBD1 as a possible D gene (6 bases). The CDR3 has 14 amino acids. Deletions cut 0 bases from V and 3 bases from J, with 8 bases between. Germline CDR1 and CDR2: MNHEY and SVGAGI. CDR3: CASSYSPGDTEAFF. CDR3 nucleotides: TGTGCCAGCAGTTACTCTCCAGGGGACACTGAAGCTTTCTTT.